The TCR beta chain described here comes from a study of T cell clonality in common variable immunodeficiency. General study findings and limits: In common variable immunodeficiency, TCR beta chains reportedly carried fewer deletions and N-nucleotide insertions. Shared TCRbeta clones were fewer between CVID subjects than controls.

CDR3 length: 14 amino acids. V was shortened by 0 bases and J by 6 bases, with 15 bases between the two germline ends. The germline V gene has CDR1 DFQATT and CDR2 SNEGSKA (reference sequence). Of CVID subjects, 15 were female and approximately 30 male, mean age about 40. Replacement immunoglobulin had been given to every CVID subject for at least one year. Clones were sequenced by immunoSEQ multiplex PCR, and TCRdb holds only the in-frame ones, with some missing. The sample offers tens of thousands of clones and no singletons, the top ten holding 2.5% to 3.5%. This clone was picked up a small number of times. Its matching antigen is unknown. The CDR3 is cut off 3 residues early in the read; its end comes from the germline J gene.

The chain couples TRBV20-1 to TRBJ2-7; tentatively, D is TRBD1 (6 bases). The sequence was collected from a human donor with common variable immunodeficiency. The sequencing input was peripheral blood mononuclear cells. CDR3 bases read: TGCAGTGCTAGAGATCCAGGGGTGGTGCCCGAG. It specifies CSARDPGVVPE. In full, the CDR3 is CSARDPGVVPEQYF.